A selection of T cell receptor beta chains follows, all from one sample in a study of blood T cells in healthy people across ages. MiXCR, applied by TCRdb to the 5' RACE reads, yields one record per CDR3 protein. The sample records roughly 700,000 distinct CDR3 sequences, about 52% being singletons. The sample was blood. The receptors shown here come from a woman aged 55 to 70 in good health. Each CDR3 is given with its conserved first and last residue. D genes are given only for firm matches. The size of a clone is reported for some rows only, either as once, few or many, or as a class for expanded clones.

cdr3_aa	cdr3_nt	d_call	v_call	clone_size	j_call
CSASGGDYGYTF	TGCAGTGCTAGTGGGGGTGACTATGGCTACACCTTC	.	TRBV20-1	few	TRBJ1-2
CASSLTDQTQYF	TGTGCCAGCAGCTTAACGGACCAGACCCAGTACTTC	.	TRBV7-9	few	TRBJ2-5
CATSTFLGGLAAYERYF	TGTGCCACCAGCACCTTCCTGGGGGGACTAGCGGCCTACGAGCGGTACTTC	TRBD2	TRBV15	.	TRBJ2-7
CASSPESGTYNSPLHF	TGTGCCAGCAGCCCCGAGTCGGGGACATACAATTCACCCCTCCACTTT	.	TRBV7-9	.	TRBJ1-6
CATCNSGRNEQYF	TGTGCCACTTGTAATAGCGGGAGGAATGAGCAGTACTTC	TRBD2	TRBV15	.	TRBJ2-5
CSARGPSGSRTGANVLTF	TGCAGTGCTAGAGGCCCTAGCGGGAGTCGCACTGGGGCCAACGTCCTGACTTTC	TRBD2	TRBV20-1	.	TRBJ2-6
CSVEAGTGNYGYTF	TGCAGCGTTGAAGCCGGGACAGGGAACTATGGCTACACCTTC	TRBD1	TRBV29-1	.	TRBJ1-2
CSAIVPNDILYEQYF	TGCAGTGCTATTGTGCCGAATGACATATTGTACGAGCAGTACTTC	.	TRBV20-1	many	TRBJ2-7
CASSQDLAAEAFF	TGTGCCAGCAGCCAAGATTTGGCAGCTGAAGCTTTCTTT	.	TRBV3-1	few	TRBJ1-1
CASRWTGSYNEQYF	TGTGCCAGCCGATGGACAGGTTCCTACAATGAGCAGTACTTC	TRBD1	TRBV28	many	TRBJ2-7
CSARSGRNSPLHF	TGCAGTGCTAGATCTGGGCGTAATTCACCCCTCCACTTT	.	TRBV20-1	once	TRBJ1-6
CASSSRGIRNSGANVLTF	TGTGCCAGCAGCTCCCGGGGAATTCGCAACTCTGGGGCCAACGTCCTGACTTTC	.	TRBV7-2	many	TRBJ2-6
CASKLMGQQFF	TGTGCCAGCAAACTAATGGGACAGCAGTTCTTC	.	TRBV6-5	.	TRBJ2-1
CASRAGRQGVDQPQHF	TGTGCCAGCAGAGCTGGGAGACAGGGAGTAGATCAGCCCCAGCATTTT	TRBD1	TRBV6-5	.	TRBJ1-5
CASSGHNGTGAETQYF	TGTGCCAGCAGTGGACATAACGGGACAGGGGCTGAGACCCAGTACTTC	TRBD1	TRBV25-1	few	TRBJ2-5
CASSSITQGAGANVLTF	TGTGCCAGCAGCTCAATCACCCAGGGGGCCGGGGCCAACGTCCTGACTTTC	TRBD1	TRBV3-1	.	TRBJ2-6
CASVRDGFTGELFF	TGCGCCAGCGTCCGGGACGGTTTCACCGGGGAGCTGTTTTTT	.	TRBV5-1	.	TRBJ2-2
CASNPTGSDTQYF	TGTGCCAGCAATCCGACAGGGTCAGATACGCAGTATTTT	TRBD1	TRBV13	.	TRBJ2-3
CASSPGTKETQYF	TGTGCCAGCAGCCCCGGGACTAAAGAGACCCAGTACTTC	TRBD2	TRBV7-2	.	TRBJ2-5
CSAVDAGNYNEQFF	TGCAGTGCTGTAGACGCGGGTAACTACAATGAGCAGTTCTTC	.	TRBV20-1	few	TRBJ2-1
CATSRGGLAGDGYEQYF	TGTGCCACCAGCAGAGGGGGACTAGCGGGAGATGGCTACGAGCAGTACTTC	TRBD2	TRBV15	.	TRBJ2-7
CASSPTGDEQETQYF	TGTGCCAGCAGTCCGACAGGTGACGAACAAGAGACCCAGTACTTC	.	TRBV6-6	few	TRBJ2-5
CASSSPRGRNEQFF	TGTGCCAGCAGCTCTCCCAGGGGGCGCAATGAGCAGTTCTTC	TRBD1	TRBV7-9	.	TRBJ2-1
CASSFWVDTEAFF	TGTGCCAGCAGCTTTTGGGTTGACACTGAAGCTTTCTTT	.	TRBV7-2	.	TRBJ1-1
CSAWGGETQYF	TGCAGTGCCTGGGGCGGAGAGACCCAGTACTTC	.	TRBV20-1	many	TRBJ2-5
CASSAGSGSAYEQYF	TGTGCCAGCAGCGCAGGGAGCGGTTCCGCTTACGAGCAGTACTTC	.	TRBV7-2	.	TRBJ2-7
CASSQDPLRRARDTQYF	TGTGCCAGCAGCCAAGACCCCCTACGAAGGGCCAGAGATACGCAGTATTTT	.	TRBV3-1	.	TRBJ2-3
CASSDRAGRDQETQYF	TGTGCCAGCAGTGACCGGGCAGGGAGGGACCAAGAGACCCAGTACTTC	TRBD2	TRBV28	.	TRBJ2-5
CASSQVLRETQYF	TGCGCCAGCAGCCAAGTCCTCCGGGAGACCCAGTACTTC	.	TRBV4-3	few	TRBJ2-5
CASSFTGTSNEQYF	TGTGCCAGCAGCTTCACCGGGACATCCAACGAGCAGTACTTC	.	TRBV7-2	few	TRBJ2-7
CSVEAQRTYNEQFF	TGCAGCGTTGAAGCCCAGCGCACCTACAATGAGCAGTTCTTC	.	TRBV29-1	.	TRBJ2-1
CSMTGTGFYEQYF	TGCAGTATGACCGGGACAGGGTTCTACGAGCAGTACTTC	TRBD1	TRBV20-1	few	TRBJ2-7
CASSFQATRNYEQYF	TGTGCCAGCAGCTTCCAGGCTACCCGGAACTACGAGCAGTACTTC	.	TRBV5-5	.	TRBJ2-7
CASSSIPSGRTFTDTQYF	TGTGCCAGCAGCTCGATTCCTAGCGGGAGAACCTTCACAGATACGCAGTATTTT	TRBD2	TRBV7-6	.	TRBJ2-3
CASSLGKSWGTQYF	TGTGCCAGCAGCTTGGGGAAAAGCTGGGGTACGCAGTATTTT	.	TRBV7-2	.	TRBJ2-3
CSVDREAIYNEQFF	TGCAGCGTTGATAGGGAGGCCATTTACAATGAGCAGTTCTTC	.	TRBV29-1	.	TRBJ2-1
CASNPDRDTEAFF	TGCGCCAGCAACCCAGACAGGGACACTGAAGCTTTCTTT	TRBD1	TRBV5-1	many	TRBJ1-1
CASSPRGFSSPLHF	TGTGCCAGCAGCCCGAGGGGGTTTAGTTCACCCCTCCACTTT	.	TRBV7-2	.	TRBJ1-6
CSSPVGGLSSYNEQFF	TGCAGCTCCCCGGTGGGCGGATTGAGCTCCTACAATGAGCAGTTCTTC	.	TRBV20-1	.	TRBJ2-1
CASSVDTGYSYEQYF	TGTGCCAGCAGCGTAGATACTGGATATTCCTACGAGCAGTACTTC	.	TRBV9	.	TRBJ2-7
CASSFLAWGEAFF	TGTGCCAGCAGCTTTTTAGCCTGGGGTGAAGCTTTCTTT	.	TRBV7-2	few	TRBJ1-1